The next 27 T cell receptor beta chains were all read from a single sample in a study of graft-versus-host responses after intestinal transplantation. The method was immunoSEQ multiplex PCR; TCRdb's version includes in-frame clones alone and lacks a portion of them. The sample lists some 90,000 clones, roughly 92% occurring once. These receptors have no identified antigens. Sequenced here: unstimulated CD4+ T cells sorted from spleen or lymph node cells, sampled before intestinal transplant. The source is a human donor who received an intestinal transplant.

The chain links TRBV10-2 to TRBJ2-7, with 8 bases fitting TRBD2. Looked up from germline, CDR1 is WSHSY and CDR2 is SAAADI. This CDR3 has 14 residues. V was pared by 3 bases and J by 7 bases, with 8 bases of the junction left unmatched. CDR3 loop: CASSDPAGVLEQYF. DNA for the CDR3: TGCGCCAGCAGTGACCCAGCGGGAGTTTTAGAGCAGTACTTC.

This clone was counted a single time. The chain recombines TRBV23-1 with TRBJ2-5; D may be TRBD1 or TRBD2 (6 bases each). TRBV23-1 is an open reading frame, and its role is uncertain. Trimming took off 3 bases at V and 5 bases at J, with 19 bases between the two ends. The CDR3 covers 16 residues. CDR3 loop: CASSHDGAIGGETQYF. CDR3 DNA sequence: TGCGCCAGCAGTCACGATGGGGCTATAGGGGGGGAGACCCAGTACTTC.

The V and J genes are TRBV6-5 and TRBJ1-5; 7 nucleotides line up with TRBD1. The J segment lost 5 bases and the V segment lost 4 bases, leaving 8 bases of the junction unmatched. Germline CDR1 and CDR2: MNHEY and SVGAGI. The CDR3 length is 15 residues. CDR3 coding DNA: TGTGCCAGCAGTTCTTACAGGGGAAAGGATCAGCCCCAGCATTTT. It codes for CASSSYRGKDQPQHF.

This chain links TRBV2 with TRBJ1-4; the match to TRBD1 covers 10 bases. The V segment lost 6 bases and the J segment 5 bases; nucleotides outside the gene matches: 9. The length of the CDR3 is 16 residues. From germline, CDR1 is SNHLY and CDR2 FYNNEI. The CDR3 region is CASSPERGQGNEKLFF. CDR3 nucleotides: TGTGCCAGCAGCCCCGAGCGGGGACAGGGGAATGAAAAACTGTTTTTT.

The chain couples TRBV7-9 to TRBJ1-1; a weak D match, TRBD1 (6 bases). The germline gives CDR1 SEHNR, CDR2 FQNEAQ (reference sequence). The CDR3 consists of 14 residues. Trimming left V 4 bases short and J 4 bases short, with 13 bases between. CDR3 DNA sequence: TGTGCCAGCAGCTACCCGGGACAAAGCACTGAAGCTTTCTTT. This encodes CASSYPGQSTEAFF.

The chain is built from TRBV5-6 and TRBJ2-7; no definite D call. V was trimmed by 1 base and J by 3 bases, leaving 2 bases between them. Looked up from germline, CDR1 is SGHDT and CDR2 is YYEEEE. This CDR3 region has 11 residues. The CDR3 loop reads CASSLFYEQYF. CDR3 DNA: TGTGCCAGCAGCTTGTTCTACGAGCAGTACTTC.

CDR3 region: CASSLGTSAYNEQFF. The CDR3 DNA is TGTGCCAGCAGCTTAGGGACTAGCGCTTACAATGAGCAGTTCTTC. The chain employs TRBV5-4 and TRBJ2-1, with 10 bases that match TRBD2. The CDR3 spans 15 residues. The ends lost 2 bases at V and 4 bases at J; junction bases unmatched: 3. CDR1 and CDR2 from the germline V gene are SGHNT and YYREEE (reference sequence).

The chain recombines TRBV10-3 with TRBJ2-7; 8 nucleotides agree with TRBD1. Germline trimming cut 10 bases from V and 2 bases from J; bases unmatched to any gene: 7. The V gene's germline CDR1 is ENHRY and CDR2 SYGVKD. The CDR3 totals 13 residues. This CDR3 reads CATRQGPTYEQYF. The CDR3 nucleotides read TGTGCCACACGACAGGGGCCTACCTACGAGCAGTACTTC.

This chain connects TRBV6-6 to TRBJ2-3, with 8 bases lining up with TRBD1. CDR1 is MNHNY and CDR2 is SVGAGI in the germline V gene (reference sequence). CDR3 length: 15 amino acids. The V and J ends lost 6 bases and 5 bases, in that order; junction bases with no gene match: 10. The CDR3 spells CASRSGTGGKDTQYF. The CDR3 DNA follows: TGTGCCAGCAGGTCCGGGACAGGCGGTAAAGATACGCAGTATTTT.

The chain couples TRBV7-8 to TRBJ2-6; 9 nucleotides align to TRBD2. Germline CDR1 is SGHVS and CDR2 is FQNEAQ. CDR3 length: 18 residues. With 7 bases clipped from V and 0 bases from J, the junction kept 10 bases outside the gene matches. The CDR3 spells CASTWTSVQSSGANVLTF. As DNA, the CDR3 is TGTGCCAGCACCTGGACTAGCGTACAAAGCTCTGGGGCCAACGTCCTGACTTTC. The full variable domain, its missing parts supplied by reference TRBV7-8 and TRBJ2-6, is GAGVSQSPRYKVAKRGQDVALRCDPISGHVSLFWYQQALGQGPEFLTYFQNEAQLDKSGLPSDRFFAERPEGSVSTLKIQRTQQEDSAVYLCASTWTSVQSSGANVLTFGAGSRLTVL.

The V gene is TRBV7-8, the J gene TRBJ1-2, with D uncertain. V shed 3 bases and J shed 2 bases, with 19 bases lying between them. Germline V lookup: CDR1 SGHVS, CDR2 FQNEAQ. This CDR3 has 17 residues. In DNA, the CDR3 is TGTGCCAGCAGCTTGTACCGCCTGGGAGTACCCAACTATGGCTACACCTTC. Its translation is CASSLYRLGVPNYGYTF. Full variable domain (outside the CDR3, taken from reference TRBV7-8 and TRBJ1-2): GAGVSQSPRYKVAKRGQDVALRCDPISGHVSLFWYQQALGQGPEFLTYFQNEAQLDKSGLPSDRFFAERPEGSVSTLKIQRTQQEDSAVYLCASSLYRLGVPNYGYTFGSGTRLTVV.

The V gene is TRBV27, the J gene TRBJ2-3; 9 bases align to TRBD2. V gave up 5 bases and J gave up 5 bases; unmatched junction bases: 11. Germline assignment: CDR1 MNHEY and CDR2 SMNVEV (reference sequence). The CDR3 is 16 residues long. DNA for the CDR3: TGTGCCAGCAGTCTAGCGGGATATAGAAGGGTAGATACGCAGTATTTT. Its translation: CASSLAGYRRVDTQYF.

The CDR3 sequence is CASSVIQGQTNEKLFF. CDR3 bases: TGTGCCAGCTCAGTCATTCAAGGACAGACTAATGAAAAACTGTTTTTT. The V gene is TRBV18, the J gene TRBJ1-4, with a tentative D call TRBD1 (6 bases). Germline CDR1 KGHSH, CDR2 LQKENI. Trimming stripped 5 bases from V and 2 bases from J, with 15 bases between. The CDR3 contains 16 residues.

The chain uses TRBV30 and TRBJ2-2; TRBD1 agrees at 10 bases. Looked up from germline, CDR1 is GTSNPN and CDR2 is SVGIG (reference sequence). V lost 7 bases to trimming and J lost 1 base; unmatched junction nucleotides: 6. The CDR3 spans 15 residues. The CDR3 here is CASTGGLKNTGELFF. DNA for the CDR3: TGTGCCTCGACAGGGGGCCTGAAGAACACCGGGGAGCTGTTTTTT.

Points on this clone: At one end, the junction sequence differs from germline, possibly due to a read error. This chain links TRBV13 with TRBJ2-2; TRBD1 matches at 7 bases. CDR1 is PRHDT, CDR2 FYEKMQ, per germline (reference sequence). The CDR3 length is 18 residues. CDR3 sequence reads: CANSLEETTGWDTGELFF. DNA for the CDR3: TGTGCCAACAGCCTCGAAGAAACGACAGGGTGGGACACCGGGGAGCTGTTTTTT.

The genes are TRBV18 and TRBJ2-5; 12 bases map to TRBD2. Trimming took 4 bases from V and 1 from J; bases not matched to a gene: 4. CDR1 and CDR2 (germline): KGHSH, LQKENI. The CDR3 extends over 16 amino acids. The CDR3 here is CASSLGLAGTQETQYF. CDR3 nucleotide sequence: TGTGCCAGCTCACTAGGACTAGCGGGGACCCAAGAGACCCAGTACTTC.

In its sample, this clone was seen once. The V call is TRBV5-4, the J call TRBJ2-7, with 7 bases that match TRBD1. V was pared by 1 base and J by 3 bases, with 13 bases of the junction left unmatched. The CDR3 is 17 amino acids. Per germline, CDR1 SGHNT and CDR2 YYREEE (reference sequence). CDR3 DNA sequence: TGTGCCAGCAGCTTGTTGCTACACTCGGGACAGAGCTACGAGCAGTACTTC. Residues: CASSLLLHSGQSYEQYF. Full variable domain (rest looked up from reference TRBV5-4 and TRBJ2-7): ETGVTQSPTHLIKTRGQQVTLRCSSQSGHNTVSWYQQALGQGPQFIFQYYREEENGRGNFPPRFSGLQFPNYSSELNVNALELDDSALYLCASSLLLHSGQSYEQYFGPGTRLTVT.

The V call is TRBV5-1, the J call TRBJ1-4; D is unclear. Germline CDR1 is SGHRS and CDR2 is YFSETQ. The CDR3 spans 15 residues. The V gene lost 0 bases and the J gene lost 8 bases, with 14 bases spanning the gap. The CDR3 is CASSLGTRLREKLFF. The CDR3 bases are TGCGCCAGCAGCTTGGGGACCCGCCTGCGGGAAAAACTGTTTTTT. The full variable domain, with the rest looked up from reference TRBV5-1 and TRBJ1-4, is KAGVTQTPRYLIKTRGQQVTLSCSPISGHRSVSWYQQTPGQGLQFLFEYFSETQRNKGNFPGRFSGRQFSNSRSEMNVSTLELGDSALYLCASSLGTRLREKLFFGSGTQLSVL.

The V call is TRBV5-6, the J call TRBJ2-1, with 10 nucleotides matching TRBD2. Germline V gene sequence: CDR1 SGHDT, CDR2 YYEEEE. The CDR3 contains 16 residues. Unmatched junction bases numbered 10, after V lost 5 bases and J lost 5 bases. The DNA for the CDR3 is TGTGCCAGCAGTTCGCGGGCTAGCGGGAGCCACAATGAGCAGTTCTTC. It encodes CASSSRASGSHNEQFF. Full variable domain (outside the CDR3, taken from reference TRBV5-6 and TRBJ2-1): DAGVTQSPTHLIKTRGQQVTLRCSPKSGHDTVSWYQQALGQGPQFIFQYYEEEERQRGNFPDRFSGHQFPNYSSELNVNALLLGDSALYLCASSSRASGSHNEQFFGPGTRLTVL.

The table lists this clone with a count of one. The gene calls are TRBV27 and TRBJ2-7; 11 bases are a match to TRBD1. Unmatched junction bases numbered 8, after V lost 5 bases and J lost 5 bases. CDR3 length: 15 residues. The germline gives CDR1 MNHEY, CDR2 SMNVEV (reference sequence). In DNA form, the CDR3 reads TGTGCCAGCAGTGAGCGGACAGGGGGCGCGGACGAGCAGTACTTC. Its protein product is CASSERTGGADEQYF.

This clone has only one observation. V gene TRBV18 combines with J gene TRBJ2-1; 12 bases match TRBD2. The CDR3 runs to 15 residues. Per germline, CDR1 KGHSH and CDR2 LQKENI. J was trimmed by 6 bases and V by 6 bases; bases with no gene match: 6. CDR3 sequence reads: CASSNTSGRFNEQFF. Here the CDR3 DNA reads TGTGCCAGCTCGAATACTAGCGGGAGGTTCAATGAGCAGTTCTTC.

The genes are TRBV10-3 and TRBJ2-7, with D perhaps TRBD2 (6 bases). The V end lost 3 bases, the J end lost 5 bases, and 14 bases lay between the germline ends. This CDR3 is 14 amino acids long. Germline-derived CDR1 and CDR2 are ENHRY and SYGVKD. CDR3 sequence (DNA): TGTGCCATCAGTGATAGTAGCGGCAAGGACGAGCAGTACTTC. Encoded protein: CAISDSSGKDEQYF.

The chain employs TRBV7-6 and TRBJ1-2; D unclear. With 2 bases removed from V and 4 bases from J, the gap between germline ends came to 23 bases. The germline gives CDR1 SGHVS, CDR2 FNYEAQ. There are 18 residues in the CDR3. The CDR3 protein is CASSLRSPQEPQFYGYTF. DNA for the CDR3: TGTGCCAGCAGCTTAAGGTCTCCCCAGGAGCCCCAATTCTATGGCTACACCTTC. The full variable domain, with the rest looked up from reference TRBV7-6 and TRBJ1-2, is GAGVSQSPRYKVTKRGQDVALRCDPISGHVSLYWYRQALGQGPEFLTYFNYEAQQDKSGLPNDRFSAERPEGSISTLTIQRTEQRDSAMYRCASSLRSPQEPQFYGYTFGSGTRLTVV.

This clone was picked up one time. The chain couples TRBV27 to TRBJ2-5, with 8 bases lining up with TRBD1. The J call may be wrong; the DNA end is better matched by TRBJ2-7. This CDR3 contains 13 residues. Germline V gives CDR1 MNHEY, CDR2 SMNVEV (reference sequence). In DNA form, the CDR3 reads TGTGCCAGCAGTTTACAGGGGGCGGGCGAGCAGTACTTC. Translating gives CASSLQGAGEQYF.

V gene TRBV14 combines with J gene TRBJ1-6; D is unclear. The CDR3 runs 14 residues. Germline V gene sequence: CDR1 SGHDN, CDR2 FVKESK. V was clipped by 0 bases and J by 5 bases, with 5 bases between them. CDR3 bases: TGTGCCAGCAGCCAAGATTGGGATAATTCACCCCTCCACTTT. Its translation is CASSQDWDNSPLHF.

The chain recombines TRBV19 with TRBJ2-7; no clear D gene. Looked up from germline, CDR1 is LNHDA and CDR2 is SQIVND (reference sequence). Trimming removed 6 bases from V and 5 bases from J, with 14 bases in between. The CDR3 consists of 13 residues. In nucleotides, the CDR3 is TGTGCCAGTAGGGGGTTTGGGGATAACGAGCAGTACTTC. Its translation is CASRGFGDNEQYF. Filled out from reference TRBV19 and TRBJ2-7, the complete variable domain reads DGGITQSPKYLFRKEGQNVTLSCEQNLNHDAMYWYRQDPGQGLRLIYYSQIVNDFQKGDIAEGYSVSREKKESFPLTVTSAQKNPTAFYLCASRGFGDNEQYFGPGTRLTVT.

The chain has TRBV5-4 and TRBJ2-5, with TRBD2 matching over 10 bases. CDR3 size: 16 residues. V lost 5 bases, J lost 0 bases, and 7 bases stayed unmatched. The germline V gene encodes CDR1 SGHNT and CDR2 YYREEE (reference sequence). This chain's CDR3 is CASSWTSGMYQETQYF. The DNA of the CDR3 is TGTGCCAGCAGTTGGACTAGCGGAATGTACCAAGAGACCCAGTACTTC.